This TCR beta chain came from a study of T-cell memory formation after mild COVID-19. The study, taken as a whole, reports: Later expanders leaned CD4+, whereas day 15 to 85 contracting clones were balanced CD4/CD8. CD8+ contracting clones occupied EMRA, while CD4+ ones occupied mainly CM and EM.

CDR1 and CDR2 from the germline V gene are MNHEY and SVGEGT. V was pared by 0 bases and J by 7 bases, with 7 bases of the junction left unmatched. The CDR3 is made up of 15 amino acids. A remark on this clonotype: The antigen remains unidentified.

5'RACE primed from the constant segment yielded TCR alpha and TCR beta cDNA libraries bearing sample barcodes and UMIs. TCRdb recomputed calls from the 5' RACE reads with MiXCR, one row per CDR3 protein. The sample consists of 90,000 to 120,000 distinct CDR3 sequences, over 8.5% of them appearing once. The chain combines TRBV6-2 or TRBV6-3 with TRBJ2-7, with 9 bases lining up with TRBD1. The clonotype was recovered from a man in his late teens or twenties who had mild COVID-19 (a few samples of this study predate the infection). Cell type and time point are not known. Material for sequencing was PBMCs or a T cell subset sorted from them (not recorded which). The DNA for the CDR3 is TGTGCCAGCAGTTACTCGGGGGGGACAGGGTATGAGCAGTACGTC. Protein sequence: CASSYSGGTGYEQYV.